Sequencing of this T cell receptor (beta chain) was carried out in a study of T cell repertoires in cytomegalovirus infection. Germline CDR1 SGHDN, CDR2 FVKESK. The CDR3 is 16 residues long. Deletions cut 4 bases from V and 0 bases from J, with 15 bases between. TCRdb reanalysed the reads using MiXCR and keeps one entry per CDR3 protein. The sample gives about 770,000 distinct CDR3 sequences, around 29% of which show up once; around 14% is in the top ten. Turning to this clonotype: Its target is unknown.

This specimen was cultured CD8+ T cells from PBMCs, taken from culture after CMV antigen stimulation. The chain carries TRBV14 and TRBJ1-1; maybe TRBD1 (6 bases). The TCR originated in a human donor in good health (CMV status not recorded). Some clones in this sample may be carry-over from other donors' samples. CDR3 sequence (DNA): TGTGCCAGCAGCCCAAGGGGCAGGGGCATGAACACTGAAGCTTTCTTT. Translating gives CASSPRGRGMNTEAFF. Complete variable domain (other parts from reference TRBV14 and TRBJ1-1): EAGVTQFPSHSVIEKGQTVTLRCDPISGHDNLYWYRRVMGKEIKFLLHFVKESKQDESGMPNNRFLAERTGGTYSTLKVQPAELEDSGVYFCASSPRGRGMNTEAFFGQGTRLTVV.